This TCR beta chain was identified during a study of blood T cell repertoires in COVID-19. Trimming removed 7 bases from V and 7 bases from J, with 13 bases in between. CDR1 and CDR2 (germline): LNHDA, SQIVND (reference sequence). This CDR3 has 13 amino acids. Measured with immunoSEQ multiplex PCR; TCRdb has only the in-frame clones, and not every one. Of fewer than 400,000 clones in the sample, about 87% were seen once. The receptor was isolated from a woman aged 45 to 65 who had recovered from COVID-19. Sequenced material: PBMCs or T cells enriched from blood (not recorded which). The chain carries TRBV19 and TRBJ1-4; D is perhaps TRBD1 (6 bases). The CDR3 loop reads CASTSGGREKLFF. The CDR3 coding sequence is TGTGCCAGTACCTCGGGGGGCCGTGAAAAACTGTTTTTT. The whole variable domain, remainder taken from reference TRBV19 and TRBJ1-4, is DGGITQSPKYLFRKEGQNVTLSCEQNLNHDAMYWYRQDPGQGLRLIYYSQIVNDFQKGDIAEGYSVSREKKESFPLTVTSAQKNPTAFYLCASTSGGREKLFFGSGTQLSVL.